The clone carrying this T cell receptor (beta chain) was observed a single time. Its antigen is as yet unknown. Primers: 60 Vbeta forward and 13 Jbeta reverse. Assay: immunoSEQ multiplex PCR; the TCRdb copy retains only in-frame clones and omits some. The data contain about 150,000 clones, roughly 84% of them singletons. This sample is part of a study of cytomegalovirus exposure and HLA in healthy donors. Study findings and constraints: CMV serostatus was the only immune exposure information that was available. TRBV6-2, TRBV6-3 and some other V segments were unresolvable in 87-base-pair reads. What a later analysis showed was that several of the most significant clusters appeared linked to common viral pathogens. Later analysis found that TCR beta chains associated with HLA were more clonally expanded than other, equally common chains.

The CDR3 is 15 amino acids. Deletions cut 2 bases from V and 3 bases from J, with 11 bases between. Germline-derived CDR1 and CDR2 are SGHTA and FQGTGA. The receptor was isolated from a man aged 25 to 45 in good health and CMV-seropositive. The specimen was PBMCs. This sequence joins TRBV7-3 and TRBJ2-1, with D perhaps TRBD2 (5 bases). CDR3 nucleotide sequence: TGTGCCAGCAGCTTATTGGGTGGGAGCTACAATGAGCAGTTCTTC. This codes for CASSLLGGSYNEQFF.